This passage covers 22 T cell receptor beta chains from one sample sequenced in a study of blood T cell repertoires in COVID-19. Measured with immunoSEQ multiplex PCR; TCRdb has only the in-frame clones, and not every one. The sample has about 260,000 clones, about 90% seen once. Sequenced input: PBMCs or T cells enriched from blood (not recorded which). The receptors shown here come from a man aged 45-65 years who had been exposed to COVID-19.

The chain combines TRBV28 with TRBJ1-5, with 7 bases matching TRBD1. The V and J ends lost 8 bases and 9 bases, in that order; junction bases with no gene match: 13. Germline CDR1 is MDHEN and CDR2 is SYDVKM. The CDR3 extends over 14 amino acids. CDR3 sequence: CASRLQGVPGPQHF. CDR3 in DNA: TGTGCCAGCCGGCTCCAGGGGGTCCCAGGGCCCCAGCATTTT.

Notes on this clone: This sample includes further DNA sequences coding for the same CDR3. The CDR3 here is CAWSEGAQPQHF. CDR3 bases: TGTGCCTGGAGTGAAGGGGCTCAGCCCCAGCATTTT. The gene calls are TRBV30 and TRBJ1-5, with D maybe TRBD1 (5 bases). In germline, CDR1 is GTSNPN, CDR2 SVGIG (reference sequence). CDR3 length: 12 residues. Trimming removed 1 base from V and 6 bases from J, with 7 bases in between.

The chain has TRBV9 and TRBJ1-2; 7 bases line up with TRBD1. CDR1 is SGDLS and CDR2 is YYNGEE in the germline V gene. J lost 3 bases, V lost 4 bases, and 9 bases had no gene match. The CDR3 contains 15 residues. CDR3 in DNA: TGTGCCAGCAGCCCCCGAAGACAGGGATACTATGGCTACACCTTC. Translating gives CASSPRRQGYYGYTF.

The rearrangement links TRBV5-1 to TRBJ1-2, with TRBD1 matching 11 bases. Germline V lookup: CDR1 SGHRS, CDR2 YFSETQ. CDR3 size: 14 residues. The V and J ends lost 5 bases and 5 bases, in that order; junction bases with no gene match: 5. This chain's CDR3 is CASRWGQGDYGYTF. Here the CDR3 DNA reads TGCGCCAGCAGATGGGGACAGGGGGATTATGGCTACACCTTC.

This clone was counted a few times. J is TRBJ2-2 and V is TRBV5-1; maybe TRBD1 (5 bases). Germline CDR1 reads SGHRS; CDR2 reads YFSETQ. CDR3 size: 15 residues. Trimming removed 2 bases from V and 5 bases from J, with 13 bases in between. CDR3 sequence: CASSLGVPTTGELFF. CDR3 in DNA: TGCGCCAGCAGCTTAGGGGTACCAACGACCGGGGAGCTGTTTTTT.

The chain employs TRBV5-4 and TRBJ1-2, with D maybe TRBD1 (6 bases). CDR1 and CDR2 from the germline V gene are SGHNT and YYREEE (reference sequence). The CDR3 has 11 residues. Trimming pared 2 bases from V and 7 bases from J, leaving 6 bases between. CDR3 amino acids: CASSLQGGYTF. The CDR3 DNA reads as TGTGCCAGCAGCTTACAGGGTGGCTACACCTTC.

The chain has TRBV9 and TRBJ1-2; D uncertain. The CDR3 covers 15 residues. Germline assignment: CDR1 SGDLS and CDR2 YYNGEE. Trimming pared 4 bases from V and 8 bases from J, leaving 21 bases between. CDR3 protein: CASSPGPTKAGGYTF. In nucleotides, the CDR3 is TGTGCCAGCAGCCCTGGGCCGACCAAGGCGGGGGGCTACACCTTC.

This clone was seen a handful of times. The J gene is TRBJ1-1, the V gene TRBV5-1; maybe TRBD1 (6 bases). V gave up 3 bases and J gave up 1 base, with 16 bases separating them. Per the germline V gene, CDR1 is SGHRS and CDR2 is YFSETQ. The CDR3 runs 16 residues. CDR3 coding DNA: TGCGCCAGCAGCTACCCAAGGACAGAAGGGAACACTGAAGCTTTCTTT. Its translation: CASSYPRTEGNTEAFF. Filled out from reference TRBV5-1 and TRBJ1-1, the complete variable domain reads KAGVTQTPRYLIKTRGQQVTLSCSPISGHRSVSWYQQTPGQGLQFLFEYFSETQRNKGNFPGRFSGRQFSNSRSEMNVSTLELGDSALYLCASSYPRTEGNTEAFFGQGTRLTVV.

The chain is built from TRBV27 and TRBJ1-4; D is uncertain. V was pared by 3 bases and J by 8 bases, with 7 bases between. Germline assignment: CDR1 MNHEY and CDR2 SMNVEV (reference sequence). The CDR3 totals 12 residues. DNA for the CDR3: TGTGCCAGCAGTTTCTCCCCGGAAAAACTGTTTTTT. This encodes CASSFSPEKLFF. Looking up the rest from reference TRBV27 and TRBJ1-4 gives the full variable domain: EAQVTQNPRYLITVTGKKLTVTCSQNMNHEYMSWYRQDPGLGLRQIYYSMNVEVTDKGDVPEGYKVSRKEKRNFPLILESPSPNQTSLYFCASSFSPEKLFFGSGTQLSVL.

The chain links TRBV7-2 to TRBJ1-1, with TRBD1 matching 9 bases. Germline trimming cut 4 bases from V and 5 bases from J; bases unmatched to any gene: 2. The CDR3 loop spans 13 amino acids. Germline V lookup: CDR1 SGHTA, CDR2 FQGNSA. This chain's CDR3 is CASSSDRGTEAFF. The CDR3 DNA reads TGTGCCAGCAGCTCGGACAGGGGAACTGAAGCTTTCTTT.

CDR3 nucleotide sequence: TGTGCCAGTTCCCCGGGGAGGGTTCAGCCCCAGCATTTT. Protein product: CASSPGRVQPQHF. This chain links TRBV18 with TRBJ1-5; D is undetermined. Germline CDR1 is KGHSH and CDR2 is LQKENI. Trimming stripped 9 bases from V and 6 bases from J, with 15 bases between. The length of the CDR3 is 13 residues.

The chain joins TRBV9 to TRBJ2-7; TRBD1 matches 7 bases. CDR1 is SGDLS and CDR2 is YYNGEE in the germline V gene. The ends lost 4 bases at V and 0 bases at J; junction bases unmatched: 4. The CDR3 contains 14 residues. CDR3 DNA: TGTGCCAGCAGCTCGGGGACAGCCTCCTACGAGCAGTACTTC. This translates into CASSSGTASYEQYF.

This chain uses TRBV24-1 with TRBJ2-5; 7 bases match TRBD1. V dropped 3 bases and J dropped 3; count of bases not matched to a gene: 3. The germline CDR1 and CDR2 sequences are KGHDR and SFDVKD. CDR3 length equals 14 residues. The CDR3 bases are TGTGCCACCAGTGATATCGACAGGGAAGAGACCCAGTACTTC. This encodes CATSDIDREETQYF.

This sequence joins TRBV11-2 and TRBJ2-2, with D perhaps TRBD1 (6 bases). This CDR3 is built from 17 residues. With 5 bases removed from V and 2 bases from J, the gap between germline ends came to 18 bases. CDR1 and CDR2 (germline): SGHAT, FQNNGV. The CDR3 sequence: CASSPDPGTLNTGELFF. The CDR3 DNA reads as TGTGCCAGCAGCCCCGATCCTGGGACACTTAACACCGGGGAGCTGTTTTTT.

J is TRBJ2-1 and V is TRBV19; D may be TRBD2 (5 bases). The germline CDR1 and CDR2 sequences are LNHDA and SQIVND (reference sequence). Trimming stripped 2 bases from V and 8 bases from J, with 13 bases between. The CDR3 spans 14 residues. CDR3 sequence (DNA): TGTGCCAGTAGTATATTTTCCGGGGAAGATGAGCAGTTCTTC. Amino acid sequence: CASSIFSGEDEQFF.

The gene calls are TRBV29-1 and TRBJ1-1; no reliable D call. Deletions cut 4 bases from V and 4 bases from J, with 13 bases between. CDR1 and CDR2 (germline): SQVTM, ANQGSEA. The CDR3 has 13 amino acids. CDR3 nucleotides: TGCAGCGTTGGTAGACTTCTTGTCACTGAAGCTTTCTTT. It is translated as CSVGRLLVTEAFF.

V usage is TRBV6-6 and J usage is TRBJ1-1, with 7 bases aligning to TRBD1. Trimming took 5 bases from V and 1 from J; bases not matched to a gene: 4. The CDR3 totals 14 residues. Germline V gene lookup returns CDR1 MNHNY and CDR2 SVGAGI (reference sequence). The CDR3 DNA follows: TGTGCCAGCAGTGCCGGGACAGAGAACACTGAAGCTTTCTTT. This encodes CASSAGTENTEAFF.

This sequence joins TRBV25-1 and TRBJ1-2, with TRBD1 identical over 10 bases. This CDR3 spans 14 amino acids. Germline V CDR1 and CDR2: MGHDK, SYGVNS. V was clipped by 4 bases and J by 4 bases; unmatched bases: 3. CDR3 sequence: CASSGQGARYGYTF. Here the CDR3 DNA reads TGTGCCAGCAGTGGACAGGGGGCTCGCTATGGCTACACCTTC.

The chain employs TRBV12-3 or TRBV12-4 and TRBJ1-1; 11 nucleotides match TRBD1. Trimming took 6 bases from V and 7 from J; bases not matched to a gene: 4. The CDR3 consists of 13 residues. The CDR3 protein is CASSLGTGGEAFF. DNA of the CDR3: TGTGCCAGCAGCCTAGGGACAGGGGGTGAAGCTTTCTTT.

The table lists this clone with a count of one. V is TRBV11-2 and J is TRBJ2-7, with D possibly being TRBD1 (6 bases). Germline CDR1 and CDR2: SGHAT and FQNNGV. CDR3 length: 12 residues. V dropped 3 bases and J dropped 7 bases, with 10 bases sitting between them. CDR3 amino acids: CASSLDSSEQYV. The CDR3 DNA reads TGTGCCAGCAGCTTGGACAGCTCGGAGCAGTACGTC.

The rearrangement joins TRBV4-2 to TRBJ1-5; weak D call: TRBD1 (5 bases). From germline, CDR1 is LGHNA and CDR2 YNFKEQ. The germline V and J ends were trimmed by 0 bases and 0 bases, with 18 bases remaining between them. The CDR3 sequence is 19 residues long. CDR3 amino acids: CASSQDPTESVYSNQPQHF. CDR3 nucleotides: TGTGCCAGCAGCCAAGATCCGACAGAGAGCGTATATAGCAATCAGCCCCAGCATTTT.

The rearrangement links TRBV9 to TRBJ1-1, with D unclear. In germline, CDR1 is SGDLS, CDR2 YYNGEE. V was pared by 0 bases and J by 5 bases, with 8 bases between. The CDR3 spans 13 residues. CDR3: CASSVDPGTEAFF. The CDR3 nucleotides read TGTGCCAGCAGCGTAGATCCGGGGACTGAAGCTTTCTTT.